This T cell receptor beta chain was documented in a study of blood T cells in healthy people across ages (dated by TCRdb to between 2014 and 2016). For context, the study as a whole: In model experiments, template switching captured roughly one uniquely barcoded TCR beta cDNA molecule for every two T cells. The study measured age-related changes in TCR beta repertoire diversity using deep sequencing normalized with unique cDNA molecular identifiers. Donors were grouped into four age groups: young (average approximately 16 years), middle-aged (less than 40), aged (62) and long-lived (approximately 81). To avoid experimental bias, donors of different ages were randomly spread across the sequencing lanes. Using the same blood draw, the study looked at two additional independent replicas of 1 million unique cDNA reads for two donors, one aged 18 to 30 and the other aged 80 or older. General conclusions and limits of the study: Observed TCR beta diversity correlated strongly with the percentage of naive T cells measured by flow cytometry. Compared with the aged group, the long-lived group had more naive CD4+ T cells, fewer expanded clones and increased TCR diversity, suggesting age selection. Bulk unsorted PBMC profiling prevented conclusive comparison of naive and antigen-experienced compartments. Donor CMV infection status was unknown, potentially confounding age-related changes in expanded clonotypes. Observed TCR beta diversity per million T cells fell roughly linearly with age, and a significant reduction was already apparent by age about 36. Estimates of total diversity based on one million sequenced T cells were regarded as lower bounds and as underestimates.

The receptor library was made with 5' RACE. Sequencing instrument: Illumina HiSeq 2500. A second PCR of 7 to 11 cycles was run with a J-beta primer mix and a sample-barcoded 5' primer. Each TCR beta cDNA molecule received a unique molecular identifier from a template-switch 5' adaptor carrying 12 random nucleotides. At least 2.5 million CDR3-containing paired-end reads were obtained from each sample. The Mint cDNA synthesis kit, primed by a TRBC-specific oligonucleotide, was used to synthesize first-strand cDNA from all RNA. Following uracil-DNA glycosylase treatment, a first 18-cycle PCR with universal primers M1SS and BC2_uni_R was performed on all cDNA. In the original analysis: For normalization, 1 million high-quality reads were randomly selected from each sample, with every read carrying a distinct molecular identifier. Instead of being binned into consensus sequences, reads with shared molecular identifiers were discarded. MiTCR, set to a Q25 quality threshold and the strictest error-elimination algorithm, was used for CDR3 identification, clonotype clustering and error correction. Lower-bound total TCR beta diversity was estimated with a nonparametric unseen species model using Euler transformation. TCRdb trimmed public reads at Q25 via fastp, called clones via MiXCR and kept in-frame beta chains. Each entry merges the rows of one CDR3 protein and shows their most common DNA and genes. For this entry, the V and J calls and clone size follow TCRdb and not the study's own pipeline. This sample lists hundreds of thousands of distinct CDR3 sequences; roughly 60% were detected once. The ten largest make up 22% of the sample.

Systemically healthy Caucasian individuals from Russia, roughly 40 in total and aged roughly 6 to 95 years, were included as donors. Each donor gave ten milliliters of peripheral blood, collected into EDTA-treated Vacutainer tubes. PBMCs were isolated by Ficoll-Paque density-gradient centrifugation, with at least 6 million obtained per sample. Trizol reagent was used to extract total RNA from the PBMCs, yielding at least 6 micrograms per sample. Naive CD45RAhigh/CD27high T cell percentages were measured by flow cytometry on a PBMC aliquot from every donor. With respect to this clonotype: It has no known antigen specificity. Base quality data are lacking; no much larger clone is found one base away.

V is pruned by 1 base and J by 2 bases, leaving 11 bases of the junction without a gene match. Measured from the cysteine to the phenylalanine, the CDR3 is 17 residues long. Of all the DNA, just the CDR3 is kept, 51 bases in frame from base 1. The germline V gene (reference sequence) gives CDR1 as DFQATT and CDR2 as SNEGSKA. This clonotype originated in a man aged 30 to 39 in good health. Rearrangement joined TRBV20-1 to TRBJ2-4, and 7 junctional nucleotides match TRBD1. Sequencing was done on a sample of blood. The CDR3 region: CSARGVRGRNPKNIQYF. In nucleotides, the sequence is TGCAGTGCTAGAGGGGTTAGGGGGCGCAACCCCAAAAACATTCAGTACTTC.